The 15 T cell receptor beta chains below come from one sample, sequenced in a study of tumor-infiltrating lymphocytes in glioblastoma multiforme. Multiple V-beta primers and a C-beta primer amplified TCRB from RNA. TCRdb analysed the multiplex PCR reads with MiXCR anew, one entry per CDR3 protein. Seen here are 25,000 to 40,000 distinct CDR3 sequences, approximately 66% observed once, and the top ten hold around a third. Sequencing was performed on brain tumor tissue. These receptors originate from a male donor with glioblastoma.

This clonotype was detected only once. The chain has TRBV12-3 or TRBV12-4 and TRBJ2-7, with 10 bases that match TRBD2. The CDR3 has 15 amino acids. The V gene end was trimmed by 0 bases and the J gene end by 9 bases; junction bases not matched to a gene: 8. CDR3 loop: CASSLAQSGRAAQYF. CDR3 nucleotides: TGTGCCAGCAGTTTAGCGCAAAGCGGGAGGGCCGCGCAGTACTTC.

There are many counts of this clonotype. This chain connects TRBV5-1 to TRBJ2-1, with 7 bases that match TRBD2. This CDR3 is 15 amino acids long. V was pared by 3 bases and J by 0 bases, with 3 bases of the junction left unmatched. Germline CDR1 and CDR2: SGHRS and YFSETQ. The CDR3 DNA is TGCGCCAGCAGCTCCGGGGGGAGCTCCTACAATGAGCAGTTCTTC. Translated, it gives CASSSGGSSYNEQFF.

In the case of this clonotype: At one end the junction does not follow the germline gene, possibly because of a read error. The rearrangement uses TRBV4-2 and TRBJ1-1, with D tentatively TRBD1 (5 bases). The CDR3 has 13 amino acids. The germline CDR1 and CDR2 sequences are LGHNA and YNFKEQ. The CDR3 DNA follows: TGTGCCAGCAGCCGGGACTGGAACGCTGAGGCTTTCTTT. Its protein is CASSRDWNAEAFF.

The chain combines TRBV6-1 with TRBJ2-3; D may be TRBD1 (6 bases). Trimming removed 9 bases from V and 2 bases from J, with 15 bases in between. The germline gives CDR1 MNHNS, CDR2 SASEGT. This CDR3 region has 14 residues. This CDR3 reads CASTTGGNTDTQYF. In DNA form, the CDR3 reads TGTGCCAGTACGACAGGCGGCAACACAGATACGCAGTATTTT.

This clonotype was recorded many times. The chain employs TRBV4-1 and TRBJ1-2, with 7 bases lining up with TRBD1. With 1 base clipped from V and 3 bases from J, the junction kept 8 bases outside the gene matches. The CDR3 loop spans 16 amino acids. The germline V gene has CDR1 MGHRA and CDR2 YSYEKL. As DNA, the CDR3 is TGCGCCAGCAGCCAAGTAAGGCCAGGGGGTGACTATGGCTACACCTTC. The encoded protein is CASSQVRPGGDYGYTF.

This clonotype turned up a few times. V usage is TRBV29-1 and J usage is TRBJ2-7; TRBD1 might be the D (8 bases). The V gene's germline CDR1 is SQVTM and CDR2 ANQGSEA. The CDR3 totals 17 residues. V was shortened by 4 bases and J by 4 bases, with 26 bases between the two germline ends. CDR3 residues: CSVAGLDPNRGGYEQYF. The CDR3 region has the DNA TGCAGCGTTGCAGGCCTCGATCCGAACAGGGGGGGATACGAGCAGTACTTC.

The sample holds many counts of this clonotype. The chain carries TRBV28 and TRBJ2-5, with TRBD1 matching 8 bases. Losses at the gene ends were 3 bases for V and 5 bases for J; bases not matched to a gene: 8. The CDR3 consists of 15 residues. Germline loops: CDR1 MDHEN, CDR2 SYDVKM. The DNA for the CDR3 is TGTGCCAGCAGTTTTGGGACGACAGGGGAGGAGACCCAGTACTTC. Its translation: CASSFGTTGEETQYF. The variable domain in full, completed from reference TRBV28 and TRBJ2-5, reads DVKVTQSSRYLVKRTGEKVFLECVQDMDHENMFWYRQDPGLGLRLIYFSYDVKMKEKGDIPEGYSVSREKKERFSLILESASTNQTSMYLCASSFGTTGEETQYFGPGTRLLVL.

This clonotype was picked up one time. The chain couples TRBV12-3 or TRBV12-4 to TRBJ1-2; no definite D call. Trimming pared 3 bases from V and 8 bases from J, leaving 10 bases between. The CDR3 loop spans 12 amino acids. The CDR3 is CASSFTAQGYTF. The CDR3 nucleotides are TGTGCCAGCAGTTTTACAGCGCAGGGCTACACCTTC.

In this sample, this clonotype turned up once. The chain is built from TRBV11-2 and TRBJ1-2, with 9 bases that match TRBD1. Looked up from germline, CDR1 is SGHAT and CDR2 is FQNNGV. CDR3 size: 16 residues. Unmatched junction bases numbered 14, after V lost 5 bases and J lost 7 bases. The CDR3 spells CASSPLKGQGVGGYTF. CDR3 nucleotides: TGTGCCAGCAGCCCCCTGAAGGGACAGGGCGTTGGTGGCTACACCTTC. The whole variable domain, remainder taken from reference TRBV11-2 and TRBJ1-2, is EAGVAQSPRYKIIEKRQSVAFWCNPISGHATLYWYQQILGQGPKLLIQFQNNGVVDDSQLPKDRFSAERLKGVDSTLKIQPAKLEDSAVYLCASSPLKGQGVGGYTFGSGTRLTVV.

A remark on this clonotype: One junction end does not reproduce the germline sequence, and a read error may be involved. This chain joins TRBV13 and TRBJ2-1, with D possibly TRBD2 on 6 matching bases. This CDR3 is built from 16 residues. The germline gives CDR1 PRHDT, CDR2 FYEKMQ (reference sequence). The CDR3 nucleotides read TGTGCCAGCAGCTTAGCCGCTAGCGTTGCCTACAATGAGCGGTTCTTC. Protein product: CASSLAASVAYNERFF.

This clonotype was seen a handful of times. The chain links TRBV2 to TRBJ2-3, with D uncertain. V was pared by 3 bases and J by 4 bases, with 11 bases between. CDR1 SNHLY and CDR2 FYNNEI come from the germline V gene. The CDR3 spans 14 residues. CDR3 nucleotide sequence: TGTGCCAGCAGTGACCGGACGGGCCCAGATACGCAGTATTTT. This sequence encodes CASSDRTGPDTQYF.

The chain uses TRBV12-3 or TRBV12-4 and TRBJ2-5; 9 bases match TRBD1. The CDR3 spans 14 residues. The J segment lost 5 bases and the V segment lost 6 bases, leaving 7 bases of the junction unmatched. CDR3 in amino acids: CASSPRDRVETQYF. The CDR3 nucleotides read TGTGCCAGCAGCCCCCGGGACAGGGTGGAGACCCAGTACTTC.

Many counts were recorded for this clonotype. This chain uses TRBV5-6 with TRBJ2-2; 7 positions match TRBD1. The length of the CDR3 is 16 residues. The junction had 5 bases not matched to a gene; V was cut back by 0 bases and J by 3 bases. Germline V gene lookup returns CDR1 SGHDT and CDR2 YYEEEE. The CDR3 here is CASSLADRFDTGELFF. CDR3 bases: TGTGCCAGCAGCTTGGCGGACAGGTTCGACACCGGGGAGCTGTTTTTT.

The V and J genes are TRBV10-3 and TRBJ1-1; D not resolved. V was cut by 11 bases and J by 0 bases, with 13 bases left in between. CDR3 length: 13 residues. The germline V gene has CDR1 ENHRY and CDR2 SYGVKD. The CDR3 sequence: CAAWGGLNTEAFF. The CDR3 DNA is TGTGCCGCCTGGGGTGGACTGAACACTGAAGCTTTCTTT.

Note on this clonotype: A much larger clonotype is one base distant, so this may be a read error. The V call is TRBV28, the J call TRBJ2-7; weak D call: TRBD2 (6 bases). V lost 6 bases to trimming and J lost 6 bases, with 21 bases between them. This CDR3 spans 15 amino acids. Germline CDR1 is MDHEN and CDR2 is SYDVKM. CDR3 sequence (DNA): TGTGCCAGCAGGACCATGGGCCTCTTGCGGGGCGAGCAGTACTTC. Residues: CASRTMGLLRGEQYF.